These T cell receptor beta chains were read from a single sample in a study of control samples from healthy donors and cancer patients. Clones were read by immunoSEQ multiplex PCR, and TCRdb kept only the in-frame ones, dropping some. This sample has about 14,000 clones, with about 80% found just once. What was sequenced was formalin-fixed, paraffin-embedded tissue. Receptor source: a female donor with lung cancer. Both conserved end residues are part of each CDR3. D genes are given only for firm matches. The size field is filled for only some rows; it gives once, few, many or a size class.

j_call: TRBJ2-5
d_call: NA
clone_size: NA
v_call: TRBV5-1
cdr3_aa: CASREGGDGETQYF
cdr3_nt: TGCGCCAGCAGGGAGGGAGGTGATGGAGAGACCCAGTACTTC

j_call: TRBJ2-7
d_call: NA
clone_size: NA
v_call: TRBV5-1
cdr3_aa: CASSLLRGPYEQYF
cdr3_nt: TGCGCCAGCAGCCTCCTCAGGGGCCCATACGAGCAGTACTTC

j_call: TRBJ2-5
d_call: NA
clone_size: NA
v_call: TRBV2
cdr3_aa: CASRAQETQYF
cdr3_nt: TGTGCCAGCAGGGCCCAAGAGACCCAGTACTTC

j_call: TRBJ1-2
d_call: NA
clone_size: NA
v_call: TRBV18
cdr3_aa: CASSPDKSYGYTF
cdr3_nt: TGTGCCAGCTCCCCCGATAAGAGCTATGGCTACACCTTC

j_call: TRBJ2-4
d_call: NA
clone_size: NA
v_call: TRBV6-5
cdr3_aa: CASSLGKNIQYF
cdr3_nt: TGTGCCAGCAGCCTGGGGAAAAACATTCAGTACTTC

j_call: TRBJ1-2
d_call: TRBD1
clone_size: NA
v_call: TRBV6-5
cdr3_aa: CASSWTGNGYTF
cdr3_nt: TGTGCCAGCAGCTGGACAGGGAATGGCTACACCTTC

j_call: TRBJ1-1
d_call: NA
clone_size: NA
v_call: TRBV6-4
cdr3_aa: CASSERASTEAFF
cdr3_nt: TGTGCCAGCAGTGAGAGGGCATCCACTGAAGCTTTCTTT

j_call: TRBJ2-3
d_call: TRBD1
clone_size: NA
v_call: TRBV11-3
cdr3_aa: CASSLRTGPSDTQYF
cdr3_nt: TGTGCCAGCAGCTTGAGGACAGGGCCATCAGATACGCAGTATTTT

j_call: TRBJ2-1
d_call: NA
clone_size: NA
v_call: TRBV7-9
cdr3_aa: CASSTGLPEQFF
cdr3_nt: TGTGCCAGCAGCACTGGACTACCGGAGCAGTTCTTC

j_call: TRBJ2-3
d_call: NA
clone_size: NA
v_call: TRBV30
cdr3_aa: CAWSVPLSGTQYF
cdr3_nt: TGTGCCTGGAGTGTTCCGCTCAGTGGTACGCAGTATTTT

j_call: TRBJ2-2
d_call: TRBD1
clone_size: once
v_call: TRBV18
cdr3_aa: CASSPLTGGNTGELFF
cdr3_nt: TGTGCCAGCTCACCATTGACAGGGGGTAACACCGGGGAGCTGTTTTTT

j_call: TRBJ2-1
d_call: NA
clone_size: NA
v_call: TRBV20-1
cdr3_aa: CSASPYNEQFF
cdr3_nt: TGCAGTGCTAGTCCATACAATGAGCAGTTCTTC

j_call: TRBJ2-7
d_call: NA
clone_size: NA
v_call: TRBV7-2
cdr3_aa: CASSLTTYEQYF
cdr3_nt: TGTGCCAGCAGCTTAACCACCTACGAGCAGTACTTC

j_call: TRBJ2-3
d_call: NA
clone_size: once
v_call: TRBV4-3
cdr3_aa: CASSQVTSWGTDTQYF
cdr3_nt: TGCGCCAGCAGCCAAGTAACTAGCTGGGGCACAGATACGCAGTATTTT

j_call: TRBJ2-5
d_call: TRBD2
clone_size: NA
v_call: TRBV7-2
cdr3_aa: CASTLSSSGQETQYF
cdr3_nt: TGTGCCAGCACCCTTTCCTCTAGCGGACAAGAGACCCAGTACTTC

j_call: TRBJ1-1
d_call: NA
clone_size: NA
v_call: TRBV5-6
cdr3_aa: CASSSAPTGANTEAFF
cdr3_nt: TGTGCCAGCAGCTCTGCCCCGACAGGAGCTAACACTGAAGCTTTCTTT

j_call: TRBJ2-2
d_call: NA
clone_size: NA
v_call: TRBV18
cdr3_aa: CASSKAEDTGELFF
cdr3_nt: TGTGCCAGCTCAAAGGCGGAGGACACCGGGGAGCTGTTTTTT

j_call: TRBJ1-3
d_call: TRBD1
clone_size: NA
v_call: TRBV5-4
cdr3_aa: CASSLDGTGTGNTIYF
cdr3_nt: TGTGCCAGCAGCTTGGATGGGACAGGGACGGGAAACACCATATATTTT

j_call: TRBJ2-1
d_call: TRBD2
clone_size: NA
v_call: TRBV5-1
cdr3_aa: CASKIGGRFDNEQFF
cdr3_nt: TGCGCCAGCAAGATCGGCGGGAGATTCGACAATGAGCAGTTCTTC

j_call: TRBJ2-3
d_call: NA
clone_size: NA
v_call: TRBV3-1/TRBV3-2
cdr3_aa: CASSQTGEVNTQYF
cdr3_nt: TGTGCCAGCAGCCAAACGGGGGAGGTAAATACGCAGTATTTT

j_call: TRBJ2-3
d_call: TRBD1
clone_size: NA
v_call: TRBV10-3
cdr3_aa: CAISGDRFESDTQYF
cdr3_nt: TGTGCCATCAGCGGGGACAGGTTCGAATCGGATACGCAGTATTTT

j_call: TRBJ2-3
d_call: NA
clone_size: NA
v_call: TRBV4-3
cdr3_aa: CASSPGFETDTQYF
cdr3_nt: TGCGCCAGCAGCCCGGGATTCGAGACAGATACGCAGTATTTT

j_call: TRBJ2-1
d_call: TRBD2
clone_size: few
v_call: TRBV7-2
cdr3_aa: CASSPSGRANEQFF
cdr3_nt: TGTGCCAGCAGCCCTAGCGGGAGGGCGAATGAGCAGTTCTTC

j_call: TRBJ1-2
d_call: TRBD1
clone_size: NA
v_call: TRBV18
cdr3_aa: CASSEGTGGFDGYTF
cdr3_nt: TGTGCCAGCTCGGAGGGGACAGGGGGCTTCGACGGCTACACCTTC

j_call: TRBJ2-7
d_call: NA
clone_size: few
v_call: TRBV14
cdr3_aa: CASSLGQGPYEQYF
cdr3_nt: TGTGCCAGCAGCCTGGGGCAGGGGCCCTACGAGCAGTACTTC

j_call: TRBJ2-5
d_call: TRBD2
clone_size: few
v_call: TRBV18
cdr3_aa: CASSPAGGQQETQYF
cdr3_nt: TGTGCCAGCTCACCAGCGGGGGGACAACAAGAGACCCAGTACTTC

j_call: TRBJ2-3
d_call: NA
clone_size: NA
v_call: TRBV5-1
cdr3_aa: CASTNDADTQYF
cdr3_nt: TGCGCCAGCACGAACGACGCAGATACGCAGTATTTT

j_call: TRBJ1-5
d_call: NA
clone_size: few
v_call: TRBV19
cdr3_aa: CASSIGTDVGNQPQHF
cdr3_nt: TGTGCCAGTAGTATAGGCACGGATGTCGGCAATCAGCCCCAGCATTTT

j_call: TRBJ2-7
d_call: NA
clone_size: few
v_call: TRBV5-6
cdr3_aa: CASRRTSLVGEQYF
cdr3_nt: TGTGCCAGCCGCAGAACGAGTCTGGTGGGCGAGCAGTACTTC